This TCR beta chain stems from a study of breast tumors, draining lymph nodes, adjacent tissues. Broader study findings: The lymph node origin of tumor T cells was framed as consistent with a hypothesis, not demonstrated. Data fit most tumor T cells coming from lymph node, expanding in tumor.

TCRdb reprocessed the multiplex PCR reads via MiXCR and lists one record per CDR3 protein. The sample yields some 120,000 distinct CDR3 sequences, 15% to 20% seen once. This clonotype was seen many times. Its antigen is currently unknown. Axillary draining lymph nodes of breast cancer patients supplied the node samples. The CDR3 is 14 amino acids. CDR1 is DFQATT and CDR2 is SNEGSKA in the germline V gene (reference sequence). V was pared by 6 bases and J by 5 bases, with 7 bases of the junction left unmatched. V is TRBV20-1 and J is TRBJ2-5, with 12 bases that match TRBD2. Sequenced material: axillary lymph node tissue. This receptor was taken from a female donor with breast cancer. Some clones in this sample may be carry-over from other donors' samples. CDR3: CSAKTSGGWETQYF. For the CDR3, the DNA is TGCAGTGCAAAGACTAGCGGGGGTTGGGAGACCCAGTACTTC.